Reported below is one T cell receptor beta chain. This specimen comes from a study of blood T cell repertoires in COVID-19. Study-level background: Collection of acute and convalescent COVID-19 samples took place in the United States, Italy and Spain. PBMCs, B-cell-depleted T cells, or T cells were the source of the cDNA or gDNA that made up the material.

Original data processing: Reference gene primer amplification yielded estimated nucleated cell counts. This table comes from immunoSEQ multiplex PCR, and its TCRdb copy is limited to in-frame clones, with some not included. The V and J calls and clone size are taken from that table; D and trimming were inferred from the DNA. The table has approximately 280,000 clones, about 89% seen once. Each recovered donor of Cohort 3 presented with two negative PCRs, clearance, or symptom resolution. The CDR3 consists of 16 residues. The V end lost 7 bases, the J end lost 0 bases, and 16 bases lay between the germline ends. Per the germline V gene, CDR1 is SNHLY and CDR2 is FYNNEI.

Sequencing used PBMCs or T cells enriched from blood (not recorded which). The J gene is TRBJ2-4, the V gene TRBV2; a weak D match, TRBD1 (7 bases). This clonotype was sampled from a woman between 18 and 29 years old who had recovered from COVID-19. DNA of the CDR3: TGTGCCAGCACCGAACAGGGGACTTTAGCCAAAAACATTCAGTACTTC. Translated, it gives CASTEQGTLAKNIQYF.